These 23 T cell receptor beta chains were all obtained from the same sample, sequenced in a study. Adaptor-ligated barcode primers were used to amplify TRBV12-4/TRBJ1-2 clonotypes. Using its own MiXCR run on the multiplex PCR reads, TCRdb lists one record per CDR3 protein. The table shows about 420 distinct CDR3 sequences, with 30% occurring only once. Cells sorted as Tregs were CD4+, CD25+ and CD127-/low. Sequenced: tumor-infiltrating Tregs sorted from the breast tumor. These receptors came from a female donor with breast cancer.

This clonotype counts as large. This chain links TRBV12-3 or TRBV12-4 with TRBJ1-2; unclear D gene. V lost 3 bases and J 5 bases, leaving 13 bases between the germline ends. There are 14 residues in the CDR3. CDR3: CASSFASGDYGYTF. In DNA, the CDR3 is TGTGCCAGCAGTTTTGCATCCGGGGATTATGGCTACACCTTC.

By frequency in the sample, this clonotype is large (0.1 to 1%). The chain is built from TRBV12-3 or TRBV12-4 and TRBJ1-2; no reliable D call. The CDR3 spans 12 residues. V was trimmed by 2 bases and J by 8 bases, leaving 9 bases between them. The CDR3 here is CASSLPIGGYTF. As DNA, the CDR3 is TGTGCCAGCAGTTTACCGATAGGCGGCTACACCTTC.

By sample fraction, this clonotype is large. CDR3 protein: CASSPTGAGYTF. The CDR3 DNA sequence: TGTGCCAGCAGTCCTACAGGGGCTGGCTACACCTTC. This chain connects TRBV12-3 or TRBV12-4 to TRBJ1-2, with TRBD1 matching over 7 bases. V shed 5 bases and J 7 bases; nucleotides not matched to a gene: 4. The CDR3 loop spans 12 amino acids.

In the case of this clonotype: Without the conserved terminal phenylalanine or tryptophan, this CDR3 likely stems from a read error. The genes are TRBV12-3 or TRBV12-4 and TRBJ1-2; D uncertain. V lost 6 bases, J lost 7 bases, and 24 bases lay in between. CDR3 size: 16 residues. The CDR3 reads CASRSLGAGPASGYTS. The CDR3 DNA reads as TGTGCCAGCAGGAGTTTAGGCGCCGGGCCCGCTAGTGGCTACACCTCC.

A few counts support this clonotype. The CDR3 coding sequence is TGTGCCAGCAGTTTAGCGACAGTGAGCTACACCTTC. Translating it yields CASSLATVSYTF. This chain connects TRBV12-3 or TRBV12-4 to TRBJ1-2; D possibly corresponds to TRBD1 (5 bases). The CDR3 extends over 12 amino acids. The V and J ends lost 0 bases and 9 bases respectively, with 8 bases between them.

This clonotype qualifies as large. The chain combines TRBV12-3 or TRBV12-4 with TRBJ1-2; TRBD1 matches at 8 bases. With V trimmed by 5 bases and J by 4 bases, 9 bases remained unmatched. The CDR3 length is 15 residues. CDR3: CASSRHDRGFYGYTF. CDR3 nucleotide sequence: TGTGCCAGCAGTCGTCACGACAGGGGATTCTATGGCTACACCTTC.

On this clonotype: Because the CDR3 is missing its conserved closing phenylalanine or tryptophan, this is likely a read error. The J gene is TRBJ1-2, the V gene TRBV12-3 or TRBV12-4; TRBD1 matches 8 bases. The CDR3 length is 13 residues. V was pared by 3 bases and J by 8 bases, with 5 bases of the junction left unmatched. The CDR3 region is CASSFGQGRGYTL. CDR3 nucleotides: TGTGCCAGCAGTTTCGGACAGGGTCGCGGCTACACCCTC.

The V gene is TRBV12-3 or TRBV12-4, the J gene TRBJ1-2; no clear D gene. V lost 6 bases, J lost 5 bases, and 22 bases lay in between. The CDR3 is 16 amino acids. This chain's CDR3 is CASSPTTSGTEYGYTF. Here the CDR3 DNA reads TGTGCCAGCAGCCCGACCACCTCCGGAACAGAGTATGGCTACACCTTC.

Within the sample, this clonotype is medium-sized. The chain has TRBV12-3 or TRBV12-4 and TRBJ1-2; D is unresolved. CDR3 length: 16 residues. With 0 bases removed from V and 3 bases from J, the gap between germline ends came to 14 bases. CDR3 sequence: CASSLAREGAHYGYTF. As DNA, the CDR3 is TGTGCCAGCAGTTTAGCGCGGGAGGGCGCTCACTATGGCTACACCTTC.

By proportion, this clonotype is large (0.1 to 1%). The chain is built from TRBV12-3 or TRBV12-4 and TRBJ1-2; TRBD1 matches at 9 bases. This CDR3 region has 16 residues. The V and J ends lost 2 bases and 2 bases, in that order; junction bases with no gene match: 6. CDR3 residues: CASSLNLGTGNYGYTF. The CDR3 nucleotides read TGTGCCAGCAGTTTAAATCTTGGGACAGGGAACTATGGCTACACCTTC.

Note on this clonotype: Since the CDR3 does not end with the conserved phenylalanine or tryptophan, this likely comes from a read error. The V call is TRBV12-3 or TRBV12-4, the J call TRBJ1-2, with D unresolved. This CDR3 spans 14 amino acids. Trimming removed 4 bases from V and 6 bases from J, with 15 bases in between. CDR3 amino acids: CASSYVPFRHGYTS. Written as DNA, the CDR3 is TGTGCCAGCAGTTACGTCCCATTTCGCCATGGCTACACCTCC.

In its sample, this clonotype is large. CDR3 nucleotides: TGTGCCAGCAGTAAGCTTCGGGACAGCCTAGGCTACACCTTC. Its translation is CASSKLRDSLGYTF. The chain recombines TRBV12-3 or TRBV12-4 with TRBJ1-2; 7 bases agree with TRBD1. The V and J ends lost 5 bases and 8 bases, in that order; junction bases with no gene match: 11. The CDR3 totals 14 residues.

In its sample, this clonotype is large. The V gene is TRBV12-3 or TRBV12-4, the J gene TRBJ1-2; no clear D. The CDR3 has 14 amino acids. V gave up 5 bases and J gave up 8 bases, with 18 bases separating them. The CDR3 sequence: CASSQTGSSGGYTF. The CDR3 DNA follows: TGTGCCAGCAGTCAGACCGGGTCCTCGGGAGGCTACACCTTC.

As regards this clonotype: Sequence at one end of the junction differs from germline and may be a read error. The rearrangement links TRBV12-3 or TRBV12-4 to TRBJ1-2; the match to TRBD1 covers 9 bases. This CDR3 is built from 14 residues. CDR3 in amino acids: CVSSKDRGDYGYTF. The CDR3 DNA reads TGTGTCAGCAGCAAGGACAGGGGCGACTATGGCTACACCTTC.

This clonotype appeared a few times. This chain uses TRBV12-3 or TRBV12-4 with TRBJ1-1; perhaps TRBD1 as D (5 bases). The V and J ends lost 5 bases and 4 bases respectively, with 14 bases between them. The CDR3 is 14 residues long. The CDR3 loop is CASSDSGKGTEAFF. As DNA, the CDR3 is TGTGCCAGCAGTGATTCAGGGAAAGGCACTGAAGCTTTCTTT.

This clonotype was detected only once. A much larger clone differs from this one at a single base, so this may be a read error. The rearrangement uses TRBV12-3 or TRBV12-4 and TRBJ1-2; D is perhaps TRBD1 (6 bases). The length of the CDR3 is 13 residues. CDR3 protein: CTSSLYRAYGYTF. The DNA of the CDR3 is TGTACCAGCAGTCTTTACAGGGCATATGGCTACACCTTC.

By its share, this clonotype is large (0.1 to 1%). This chain links TRBV12-3 or TRBV12-4 with TRBJ1-2; TRBD1 agrees at 7 bases. The V and J ends lost 7 bases and 0 bases, in that order; junction bases with no gene match: 5. CDR3 size: 14 residues. CDR3 in DNA: TGTGCCAGCACCGCGGGACAGCCTAACTATGGCTACACCTTC. Translation gives CASTAGQPNYGYTF.

By its share, this clonotype is large. The chain employs TRBV12-3 or TRBV12-4 and TRBJ1-2; D uncertain. This CDR3 spans 13 amino acids. The V gene lost 1 base and the J gene lost 4 bases, with 7 bases spanning the gap. The CDR3 nucleotides read TGTGCCAGCAGTTTAGGACCCCTCTATGGCTACACCTTC. Residues: CASSLGPLYGYTF.

With regard to this clonotype: Compared with germline, one end of the junction differs, possibly owing to a read error. The V gene is TRBV12-3 or TRBV12-4, the J gene TRBJ1-2; a possible D gene is TRBD1 (5 bases). This CDR3 has 14 residues. The CDR3 coding sequence is TGTGCCAACAGTTTAGCGGCGGGACCGGGTGGCTACACCTTC. Residues: CANSLAAGPGGYTF.

This clonotype is judged large. The chain employs TRBV12-3 or TRBV12-4 and TRBJ1-2; D is possibly TRBD1 (6 bases). V was shortened by 3 bases and J by 4 bases, with 12 bases between the two germline ends. This CDR3 spans 14 amino acids. CDR3 DNA sequence: TGTGCCAGCAGTTTTATCGACAGGCCCTATGGCTACACCTTC. Protein: CASSFIDRPYGYTF.

By frequency in the sample, this clonotype is medium-sized. V gene TRBV12-3 or TRBV12-4 combines with J gene TRBJ1-2; TRBD1 might be the D (5 bases). CDR3 length: 16 residues. V shed 4 bases and J shed 5 bases, with 20 bases lying between them. As DNA, the CDR3 is TGTGCCAGCAGTTCAACGGCCGCAGGGCTTGGGTATGGCTACACCTTC. Translating gives CASSSTAAGLGYGYTF.

The J gene is TRBJ1-2, the V gene TRBV12-3 or TRBV12-4; D gene uncertain. This CDR3 region has 10 residues. The ends were cut back, 10 bases at V and 8 bases at J, with 11 bases in the middle. The CDR3 loop reads CATRFEGYTF. The CDR3 DNA reads TGTGCCACCAGATTCGAGGGCTACACCTTC.

Note on this clonotype: As the CDR3 is not closed by the conserved phenylalanine or tryptophan, this likely results from a read error. The chain couples TRBV12-3 or TRBV12-4 to TRBJ1-2; possible D gene TRBD1, 6 bases. V was clipped by 8 bases and J by 2 bases, with 18 bases between them. The CDR3 is 15 residues long. Here the CDR3 DNA reads TGTGCCAGCGGCGGACAGTATAGGGGAAACTATGGCTACACCTAC. Translating gives CASGGQYRGNYGYTY.